A single T cell receptor beta chain is shown here with its context. This clone appeared a single time. The target of this receptor is not known. Sequence at one end of the junction differs from germline and may be a read error. The cohort was made up of about 610 healthy bone marrow donors. At the time of sampling, all cohort members were nominally healthy, though unrecorded immune exposures were likely present. The donor was CMV seronegative and belonged to the group of over 350 seronegative cohort members. A peripheral blood sample was provided by each donor, and peripheral blood mononuclear cells were used for TCR beta sequencing. Genomic DNA was extracted from the blood cell samples with the Qiagen DNeasy Blood Extraction Kit. This record belongs to a study of cytomegalovirus exposure and HLA in healthy donors (dated by TCRdb to about 2017). With regard to the full study: An earlier analysis of more than 550 of the donors reported about 260 Gb of sequence data and roughly 120 million unique TCR beta sequences obtained from some 200 million T cells. In addition to the first cohort of around 670 subjects, a separate validation cohort of approximately 130 different subjects was used. To predict cytomegalovirus infection status, the study brought together high-throughput TCR immunosequencing, statistical association of individual TCRs with disease status, and machine learning. Of the approximately 400 genotyped donors, over 70% fell in the genetic ancestry cluster associated with self-reported Caucasian donors. Rather than using new phenotypic data, the later analysis identified candidate immune exposures from TCR beta sequences and from how often those sequences occurred across donors. Class I and class II HLA loci were covered by the typing at four-digit resolution. Every repertoire in the discovery cohort had been generated on one and the same sequencing platform. Several DR-DQ haplotypes were treated as single units for association and clustering because of strong linkage in the cohort. Across 398 genotyped donors of the cohort, an average of about 240,000 unique TCR beta nucleotide sequences per donor were sequenced, and 15% to 20% of those sequences were non-productive. Alongside the repertoire data, information on donor age, sex, ethnicity and CMV serostatus was compiled. A later analysis re-analyzed previously published TCR beta repertoires from 550 to 700 donors and added high-resolution HLA genotyping to study TCR occurrence patterns. The number of donors typed differed by locus, with about 629-640 for A, B, C, DRB1 and DQB1, 522 for DQA1, 600 to 610 for DPA1, and 400 to 490 for DPB1. Using immunosequencing, the study profiled T cell repertoires from 666 subjects and related those repertoires to cytomegalovirus serostatus. An early release covering over 500 HLA-typed donors comprised approximately 290 gigabases of sequencing data and roughly 86 million unique TCR sequences. An earlier analysis of around 640 of the donors used high-throughput TCR beta sequencing to judge whether each TCR beta V gene segment behaved as functional or pseudogenic. The study was designed to test whether signatures of past pathogen exposure could be identified by cataloging public T cell receptors. A later genetic analysis used genome-wide SNP genotypes for about three fifths of the 666 donors, treating that subset as a discovery cohort. Points the paper makes about the study in general: The sequencing pipeline was judged likely to have produced a cluster of highly shared sequence variants as a technical artifact. Because HLA typing was unavailable for some donors at each locus, only the typed subset was used in association tests. Specific HLA alleles were associated with roughly 16,000 TCR beta sequences at a false discovery rate of 0.05 in a later analysis. Presence/absence analyses assumed roughly uniform sequencing depth across donors, an assumption that may not hold. A further reported finding was that TCR beta sequences accurately predicted the HLA-A and HLA-B alleles for most subjects in the first cohort. In a later analysis, TCR association rates were found to vary across HLA loci, with the most associated TCRs seen for DRB1 alleles and the fewest for HLA-C alleles. In the study, roughly 160 TCR beta chains were listed as associated with cytomegalovirus. In a later genetic analysis, a missense DCLRE1C variant was associated with V-gene and J-gene trimming of TCR beta chains, and the association was replicated in an independent cohort. The authors suggested that the approach could potentially be generalized to other disease states and immunological phenotypes. In an earlier analysis of roughly 560 of the donors, most TCR beta V segments were observed in productive rearrangements about 90% or about 30% of the time, broadly matching IMGT annotations. Several of the top co-occurrence clusters appeared to be linked to parvovirus B19, influenza, CMV and Epstein-Barr virus, according to a later analysis. CMV serostatus was the only immune exposure information available for the cohort. According to a later genetic analysis, donors in an Asian-associated ancestry cluster had fewer N-insertions in productive TCRs than the roughly 660-donor mean. A later analysis found that HLA-associated TCR beta chains were more clonally expanded and had lower generation probabilities than equally common non-associated chains. The cohort was sequenced for TCR beta chains only, and without alpha or paired-chain data the features that could be detected were limited. Some IMGT-functional V segments, including TRBV6-2 and TRBV6-3, could not be told apart with the 87-base-pair reads, so those segments were excluded. About 17 rarely observed V segments, including chromosome 9 orphons, were excluded from the earlier analysis of about 500 of the donors because counts were too low. Linkage disequilibrium might explain the correlated functional status among segregating V segments, but an unknown experimental factor could not be ruled out. A few of the identified cytomegalovirus-associated TCR beta chains were confirmed in vitro to be specific for cytomegalovirus antigens. Cytomegalovirus status was reported to be diagnosed by the classifier with high specificity and sensitivity in both the original and validation cohorts. According to a later analysis, most CMV-associated TCR beta chains appeared to be HLA-restricted, and the HLA associations seemed to be driven largely by CMV exposure. Across donors, most TCR sequences were observed very rarely, whereas some public TCRs were present in many individuals. When HLA alleles, especially DR and DQ, strongly co-occurred, TCR associations were difficult to assign to individual alleles.

The CDR3 sequence holds 12 residues, the cysteine and phenylalanine included. Only CDR3 DNA is held: 36 bases, read in frame from base 1. CDR1 and CDR2 are drawn from the germline V gene (reference sequence): SEHNR, FQNEAQ. Receptor libraries were prepared by the immunoSEQ multiplex PCR assay. The multiplex PCR relied on a mix of 60 forward primers for TCR Vbeta segments and 13 reverse primers for TCR Jbeta segments. The CDR3 region of rearranged TCR beta genes was amplified from genomic DNA with a multiplex PCR assay. On the Illumina HiSeq System, the amplified TCR beta libraries were sequenced as 87-base-pair reads. Per the authors' processing: In a later analysis, about 80 million unique TCR beta chains were counted across the roughly 610 repertoires, and around 10 million of these chains were shared by at least two donors. To remove PCR and sequencing errors, raw reads were error-corrected and collapsed into unique sequences using a nearest-neighbor algorithm that merged closely related sequences. V, D and J gene segments were assigned by aligning CDR3 sequences to IMGT reference sequences. For a sequence to be retained, at least a six-nucleotide match to both a V gene segment and a J gene segment was required. A rearrangement counted as productive if the CDR3 had no stop codons and remained in frame with V and J, and every other rearrangement counted as non-productive. Following IMGT convention, CDR3 was defined as the stretch from the second conserved V-encoded cysteine up to the conserved J-encoded phenylalanine. Sequences without an unambiguous match to a single V gene segment were excluded from the earlier analysis of a few hundred of the donors. An earlier analysis of 587 of the donors classified V segments as functional when productive rearrangements were above 56.7% and as segregating when the standard deviation between donors was above 5%. A statistical classification framework was built to diagnose cytomegalovirus status from the catalog of TCR beta chain sequences. In a later analysis, TCR nucleotide sequences were compared against IMGT/GENE-DB human TR gene sequences so that V and J genes could be assigned. In a later analysis, CDR3 sequences and most-parsimonious VDJ recombination scenarios were assigned using the TCRdist pipeline. In a later analysis, each TCR beta chain was defined by its CDR3 amino acid sequence together with its V-gene family, and reads lacking a unique V-gene family were excluded. In a later analysis, 500 to 650 highly shared, low-generation-probability nucleotide sequences were removed to address suspected cross-contamination and a sequencing artifact. A later analysis calculated a clonal expansion index for each public chain from normalized within-repertoire ranks of inferred template counts. Generation probabilities in a later analysis came from a VDJ recombination model fitted to out-of-frame rearrangements, and those results were checked against IGoR. In a later analysis, hypergeometric tests were used to score TCR-TCR, TCR-HLA and TCR-CMV co-occurrence, with a repertoire-size bias correction applied to TCR pairs. A later analysis estimated false discovery rates by permuting HLA or CMV assignments 20 times. In a later analysis, co-occurring TCRs were grouped using DBSCAN, and TCRdist sequence similarity was added for clustering within HLA-allele-positive subsets. Repertoires with fewer than 30,000 or more than 120,000 public chains were left out of co-occurrence clustering, as were five repertoires with anomalous nucleotide sharing. Drawn from immuneACCESS, this table holds only the in-frame rearrangements with V and J called that TCRdb kept. Clones are partly lost; checked studies trace under half to an unresolved V gene and leave the rest unexplained. V, J and clone size were drawn from that table, and D and trimming were deduced from the DNA. This sample holds about 150,000 clones; roughly 86% were observed only once. The ten top clones hold about 0.51% of the sample.

The V and J segments used are TRBV7-9 and TRBJ2-7; D gene: possibly TRBD2, on 6 matching bases. The sequence derives from a woman aged 40 to 49 in good health and CMV-seronegative. The sample was PBMCs. CDR3 reads: CSSSITSHEQYF. In nucleotide form, the sequence is TGTTCCAGCAGCATAACTAGCCACGAGCAGTACTTC.